This passage covers 29 T cell receptor beta chains from one sample sequenced in a study of T cell clonality in common variable immunodeficiency. General study findings and limits: Reportedly, TCR beta sequences from common variable immunodeficiency showed fewer deletions and N-nucleotide insertions.

For these receptors, no antigen is known. Method: immunoSEQ multiplex PCR; TCRdb's copy keeps in-frame clones and lacks some. This sample has around 5,300 clones, each found more than once. Sequencing was performed on peripheral blood mononuclear cells. The source of these receptors is a human donor with common variable immunodeficiency.

This clone was seen more than once but under ten times. The read comes to an end 3 residues before the CDR3 does, leaving the germline J gene to fill in the end. The chain uses TRBV19 and TRBJ1-5, with a possible D match to TRBD1 (6 bases). V was clipped by 10 bases and J by 2 bases, with 21 bases between them. This CDR3 spans 16 amino acids. From germline, CDR1 is LNHDA and CDR2 SQIVND (reference sequence). This CDR3 reads CATRSGGARGNQPQHF. The part of the CDR3 DNA that was read is TGTGCCACCAGATCGGGGGGGGCGCGGGGCAATCAGCCC.

As to this clone: The sequenced fragment ends 3 residues before the CDR3 boundary, so the rest is inferred from the germline J gene. Other DNA sequences of this sample code for an identical CDR3. The rearrangement links TRBV18 to TRBJ2-7; possibly TRBD1 for D (5 bases). This CDR3 has 13 residues. V lost 2 bases, J lost 3 bases, and 8 bases lay in between. From germline, CDR1 is KGHSH and CDR2 LQKENI. CDR3 in amino acids: CASSPDSNYEQYF. The sequenced part of the CDR3 DNA is TGTGCCAGCTCACCAGACAGCAACTACGAG.

This clone was observed a few times. Read coverage stops 3 residues before the CDR3 terminus; the germline J gene supplies the remainder. The chain joins TRBV2 to TRBJ2-1; 11 bases agree with TRBD2. The CDR3 covers 15 residues. Germline CDR1 reads SNHLY; CDR2 reads FYNNEI. The V gene end was trimmed by 6 bases and the J gene end by 6 bases; junction bases not matched to a gene: 7. The CDR3 here is CASRDLAGGSNEQFF. The sequenced part of the CDR3 DNA is TGTGCCAGCAGAGATCTAGCGGGAGGTTCCAATGAG.

This clone was counted only a few times. The read terminates 3 residues ahead of where the CDR3 ends, so the germline J gene completes it. The chain employs TRBV11-2 and TRBJ2-5; TRBD2 agrees at 8 bases. Trimming cost V 5 bases and J 0 bases; bases outside gene matches: 5. The CDR3 consists of 15 residues. The germline V gene has CDR1 SGHAT and CDR2 FQNNGV. This CDR3 reads CASSHRGGNQETQYF. Partial CDR3 DNA: TGTGCCAGCAGCCACCGGGGGGGCAACCAAGAGACC. Looking up the rest from reference TRBV11-2 and TRBJ2-5 gives the full variable domain: EAGVAQSPRYKIIEKRQSVAFWCNPISGHATLYWYQQILGQGPKLLIQFQNNGVVDDSQLPKDRFSAERLKGVDSTLKIQPAKLEDSAVYLCASSHRGGNQETQYFGPGTRLLVL.

This clone was detected many times. Read sequence stops 3 residues before the CDR3 end, and the germline J gene provides the missing end. This rearrangement joins TRBV6-2 or TRBV6-3 to TRBJ2-7, with TRBD1 identical over 8 bases. Per the germline V gene, CDR1 is MNHEY and CDR2 is SVGEGT. The CDR3 has 15 amino acids. Unmatched junction bases numbered 11, after V lost 6 bases and J lost 4 bases. The CDR3 region is CASRRRPTGEYEQYF. CDR3 DNA, as far as it was read: TGTGCCAGCAGGCGCCGACCGACAGGGGAATACGAG.

With regard to this clone: Sequencing ends 3 residues short of the CDR3 end; the germline J gene provides the rest. The rearrangement joins TRBV5-1 to TRBJ1-1; 10 bases fit TRBD1. V shed 3 bases and J 2 bases; nucleotides not matched to a gene: 4. Germline values: CDR1 SGHRS, CDR2 YFSETQ. The CDR3 sequence is 15 residues long. The CDR3 sequence is CASSWGQGPNTEAFF. The sequenced CDR3 bases are TGCGCCAGCAGCTGGGGACAGGGGCCTAACACTGAA.

At least ten counts were recorded for this clone. The read ends 3 residues before the CDR3 terminus; that terminus is restored from the germline J gene. The rearrangement uses TRBV29-1 and TRBJ2-5, with 10 bases fitting TRBD2. With V trimmed by 6 bases and J by 0 bases, 4 bases remained unmatched. The germline V gene encodes CDR1 SQVTM and CDR2 ANQGSEA. This CDR3 has 14 residues. Incomplete CDR3 DNA: TGCAGCGTGAAACTAGCGGGGCACCAAGAGACC. Translated: CSVKLAGHQET. The entire CDR3 protein reads CSVKLAGHQETQYF.

This clone was observed a few times. The CDR3 bases that were read are TGTGCCAGTAGTATTATTCCCGGGACAGGGGGCGGGAGGACC. Amino acids: CASSIIPGTGGGRT. The whole CDR3 reads CASSIIPGTGGGRTQYF. The J gene is TRBJ2-5, the V gene TRBV19; 12 bases fit TRBD1. Read sequence stops 3 residues before the CDR3 end, and the germline J gene provides the missing end. The CDR3 is made up of 17 amino acids. Germline lookup yields CDR1 LNHDA and CDR2 SQIVND (reference sequence). J was trimmed by 7 bases and V by 3 bases; bases with no gene match: 12.

Relative to its sample, this clone is medium-sized (0.01 to 0.1%). With the read ending 3 residues before the CDR3 end, the germline J gene is used to fill in that end. The J gene is TRBJ2-7, the V gene TRBV12-3 or TRBV12-4; D is possibly TRBD1 (5 bases). The V gene lost 10 bases and the J gene lost 4 bases, with 17 bases spanning the gap. The CDR3 is 13 amino acids. CDR3 amino acids: CATSQGRFYEQYF. CDR3 DNA, as far as it was read: TGTGCCACCTCGCAGGGCAGGTTTTACGAG.

This clone was counted a few times. The read falls 3 residues short of the CDR3 end, and the missing part is taken from the germline J gene. V and J are TRBV11-2 and TRBJ2-7, with TRBD2 identical over 13 bases. The CDR3 length is 15 residues. Germline V CDR1 and CDR2: SGHAT, FQNNGV. V was pared by 5 bases and J by 6 bases, with 7 bases of the junction left unmatched. CDR3 in amino acids: CASSRTSGSLGEQYF. The sequenced part of the CDR3 DNA is TGTGCCAGCAGCCGGACTAGCGGGAGTCTTGGCGAG. The complete variable domain, with remaining parts taken from reference TRBV11-2 and TRBJ2-7, reads EAGVAQSPRYKIIEKRQSVAFWCNPISGHATLYWYQQILGQGPKLLIQFQNNGVVDDSQLPKDRFSAERLKGVDSTLKIQPAKLEDSAVYLCASSRTSGSLGEQYFGPGTRLTVT.

To note about this clone: The read comes to an end 3 residues before the CDR3 does, leaving the germline J gene to fill in the end. The V gene is TRBV18, the J gene TRBJ2-2; the match to TRBD1 covers 7 bases. The V gene's germline CDR1 is KGHSH and CDR2 LQKENI. V trimming: 3 bases; J trimming: 3 bases; junction bases outside the gene matches: 4. The CDR3 is 15 amino acids. This chain's CDR3 is CASSPRDSDTGELFF. Partial CDR3 DNA: TGTGCCAGCTCACCCCGGGACAGTGACACCGGGGAG.

This clone was seen only a few times. Coverage ceases 3 residues before the CDR3 finishes, and the germline J gene fills in the end. Other DNA sequences from this sample encode an identical CDR3 as well. This chain joins TRBV5-8 and TRBJ2-7, with a tentative D call TRBD2 (5 bases). Germline lookup yields CDR1 SGHTS and CDR2 YDEGEE. This CDR3 spans 14 amino acids. The V and J ends lost 3 bases and 0 bases respectively, with 10 bases between them. The CDR3 loop reads CASSSGEPSYEQYF. CDR3 DNA (partial): TGTGCCAGCAGCTCCGGGGAACCCTCCTACGAG.

The table lists this clone with a few counts. The CDR3 goes on 3 residues after the read ends, and that part is filled in from the germline J gene. The chain uses TRBV20-1 and TRBJ2-5; TRBD1 aligns across 8 bases. V dropped 1 base and J dropped 0; count of bases not matched to a gene: 13. The CDR3 has 18 residues. The germline CDR1 and CDR2 sequences are DFQATT and SNEGSKA (reference sequence). The CDR3 sequence is CSARGSTQGARYQETQYF. CDR3 DNA, as far as it was read: TGCAGTGCTAGAGGATCAACTCAGGGGGCGCGGTACCAAGAGACC.

A remark on this clone: Sequencing ends 3 residues short of the CDR3 end; the germline J gene provides the rest. This chain joins TRBV6-1 and TRBJ2-3, with a weak D call TRBD2 (7 bases). V shed 2 bases and J shed 5 bases, with 11 bases lying between them. Germline V lookup: CDR1 MNHNS, CDR2 SASEGT. The CDR3 contains 14 residues. The CDR3 DNA, read in part, is TGTGCCAGCAGTGAAAGGGGGGGGCGAGATACG. Translating gives CASSERGGRDT. The whole CDR3 protein reads CASSERGGRDTQYF.

This clone was detected many times. Read coverage stops 3 residues before the CDR3 terminus; the germline J gene supplies the remainder. This chain links TRBV7-6 with TRBJ2-5; unclear D gene. CDR3 size: 11 residues. CDR1 is SGHVS and CDR2 is FNYEAQ in the germline V gene. Deletions cut 5 bases from V and 5 bases from J, with 6 bases between. The CDR3: CASSRRETQYF. The sequenced part of the CDR3 DNA is TGTGCCAGCAGCCGTCGGGAGACC. The whole variable domain, filled in from reference TRBV7-6 and TRBJ2-5, reads GAGVSQSPRYKVTKRGQDVALRCDPISGHVSLYWYRQALGQGPEFLTYFNYEAQQDKSGLPNDRFSAERPEGSISTLTIQRTEQRDSAMYRCASSRRETQYFGPGTRLLVL.

In this sample, this clone turned up many times. The CDR3 goes on 3 residues after the read ends, and that part is filled in from the germline J gene. The chain has TRBV20-1 and TRBJ2-6; perhaps TRBD1 as D (6 bases). The CDR3 totals 15 residues. Trimming removed 4 bases at V and 0 bases at J, with 10 bases between. Looked up from germline, CDR1 is DFQATT and CDR2 is SNEGSKA (reference sequence). The CDR3 spells CSAKPDSSGANVLTF. CDR3 DNA (partial): TGCAGTGCTAAGCCGGACAGCTCTGGGGCCAACGTC.

This clone was counted ten times or more. With the read ending 3 residues before the CDR3 end, the germline J gene is used to fill in that end. The V call is TRBV5-1, the J call TRBJ2-2, with a weak D call TRBD1 (7 bases). The V gene lost 0 bases and the J gene lost 3 bases, with 15 bases spanning the gap. Germline lookup yields CDR1 SGHRS and CDR2 YFSETQ. CDR3 length: 17 amino acids. The CDR3 protein is CASSLEAGRGDTGELFF. The DNA read from the CDR3 is TGCGCCAGCAGCTTGGAGGCCGGCAGGGGGGACACCGGGGAG.

On this clone: The read terminates 3 residues before the CDR3 end, so the remaining end is supplied by the germline J gene. This chain connects TRBV2 to TRBJ2-2; possibly TRBD1 for D (6 bases). Germline loops: CDR1 SNHLY, CDR2 FYNNEI. The CDR3 spans 14 residues. V was pared by 4 bases and J by 1 base, with 7 bases between. The CDR3 loop reads CASSGTVNTGELFF. CDR3 DNA (partial): TGTGCCAGCAGTGGGACAGTGAACACCGGGGAG.

This clone was seen a few times. Read data end 3 residues before the CDR3 end; the end is taken from the germline J gene. This sequence joins TRBV7-9 and TRBJ2-7; tentatively, D is TRBD1 (6 bases). The V gene's germline CDR1 is SEHNR and CDR2 FQNEAQ (reference sequence). The CDR3 loop spans 15 amino acids. Trimming removed 4 bases from V and 2 bases from J, with 15 bases in between. CDR3: CASSSTDRRPYEQYF. The sequenced part of the CDR3 DNA is TGTGCCAGCAGCTCCACCGACAGGCGACCCTACGAG.

This clone was counted a few times. The DNA ends 3 residues before the CDR3 does, and the rest of the CDR3 is filled in from the germline J gene. The chain carries TRBV29-1 and TRBJ2-5; TRBD2 is a possible D gene (7 bases). Trimming stripped 4 bases from V and 5 bases from J, with 17 bases between. CDR3 length: 14 amino acids. CDR1 is SQVTM and CDR2 is ANQGSEA in the germline V gene. CDR3: CSVVRGRLGETQYF. The CDR3 DNA, read in part, is TGCAGCGTTGTGCGGGGGCGCCTAGGGGAGACC.

Concerning this clone: The sequence runs out 3 residues before the end of the CDR3; the remainder is reconstructed from the germline J gene. This chain connects TRBV7-9 to TRBJ2-7; 10 positions match TRBD1. The germline gives CDR1 SEHNR, CDR2 FQNEAQ (reference sequence). J gave up 4 bases and V 5 bases, and 5 bases lay outside the gene matches. CDR3 length: 14 residues. Incomplete CDR3 DNA: TGTGCCAGCAGCCCGTGGGACAGGGGTTACGAG. This sequence encodes CASSPWDRGYE. The CDR3 reads in full as CASSPWDRGYEQYF. The whole variable domain, filled in from reference TRBV7-9 and TRBJ2-7, reads DTGVSQNPRHKITKRGQNVTFRCDPISEHNRLYWYRQTLGQGPEFLTYFQNEAQLEKSRLLSDRFSAERPKGSFSTLEIQRTEQGDSAMYLCASSPWDRGYEQYFGPGTRLTVT.

Concerning this clone: The sequenced fragment ends 3 residues before the CDR3 boundary, so the rest is inferred from the germline J gene. The chain carries TRBV5-1 and TRBJ1-3; a weak D match, TRBD1 (6 bases). Per germline, CDR1 SGHRS and CDR2 YFSETQ. This CDR3 has 16 amino acids. The V end lost 1 base, the J end lost 8 bases, and 19 bases lay between the germline ends. The part of the CDR3 DNA that was read is TGCGCCAGCAGCTTGTCCGTAGACAGGTCGATAGACACC. Translating gives CASSLSVDRSIDT. The entire CDR3 is CASSLSVDRSIDTIYF.

Only a few counts were recorded for this clone. The sequenced fragment ends 3 residues before the CDR3 boundary, so the rest is inferred from the germline J gene. The chain combines TRBV7-6 with TRBJ2-3; tentatively, D is TRBD1 (6 bases). The ends were cut back, 5 bases at V and 4 bases at J, with 13 bases in the middle. Germline V gene data show CDR1 as SGHVS and CDR2 as FNYEAQ. CDR3 length equals 14 residues. The sequenced CDR3 bases are TGTGCCAGCAGCCCTCAGGGGTTGGCAGATACG. It is translated as CASSPQGLADT. The full CDR3 protein reads CASSPQGLADTQYF.

In this sample, this clone turned up a few times. The sequenced fragment ends 3 residues before the CDR3 boundary, so the rest is inferred from the germline J gene. V gene TRBV19 combines with J gene TRBJ2-6; no reliable D call. The CDR3 runs 14 residues. Germline V gene lookup returns CDR1 LNHDA and CDR2 SQIVND (reference sequence). Trimming took off 7 bases at V and 1 base at J, with 8 bases between the two ends. The CDR3: CASIARSGANVLTF. The CDR3 DNA, read in part, is TGTGCCAGTATTGCCAGGTCTGGGGCCAACGTC.

Remarks on this clone: The DNA ends 3 residues before the CDR3 does, and the rest of the CDR3 is filled in from the germline J gene. The V gene is TRBV18, the J gene TRBJ1-4, with TRBD1 matching 7 bases. With 5 bases clipped from V and 3 bases from J, the junction kept 6 bases outside the gene matches. In germline, CDR1 is KGHSH, CDR2 LQKENI. The CDR3 loop spans 15 amino acids. The CDR3: CASSSDRAPNEKLFF. CDR3 bases read: TGTGCCAGCTCATCCGACAGGGCGCCTAATGAAAAA.

Only a few counts were recorded for this clone. The read halts 3 residues ahead of the CDR3 end, with the missing end drawn from the germline J gene. V and J are TRBV6-2 or TRBV6-3 and TRBJ2-7, with TRBD1 matching over 9 bases. The CDR3 covers 13 residues. With 8 bases clipped from V and 4 bases from J, the junction kept 6 bases outside the gene matches. The germline gives CDR1 MNHEY, CDR2 SVGEGT. The part of the CDR3 DNA that was read is TGTGCCAGCGTACAGGGGGCGCGTTACGAG. Amino acid sequence: CASVQGARYE. The CDR3 in full is CASVQGARYEQYF.

This clone is deemed medium-sized. The read is 3 residues too short to cover the CDR3 end, so that end is filled in from the germline J gene. V is TRBV7-9 and J is TRBJ1-2, with D perhaps TRBD1 (6 bases). Germline V lookup: CDR1 SEHNR, CDR2 FQNEAQ (reference sequence). This CDR3 contains 15 residues. The ends were cut back, 3 bases at V and 0 bases at J, with 11 bases in the middle. The CDR3 DNA, read in part, is TGTGCCAGCAGCTTCCCCAGGGGAGCTAACTATGGC. Protein product: CASSFPRGANYG. From start to end, the CDR3 is CASSFPRGANYGYTF.

This clone was counted only a few times. The read terminates 3 residues before the CDR3 end, so the remaining end is supplied by the germline J gene. The chain uses TRBV5-5 and TRBJ2-7; 9 nucleotides match TRBD2. The CDR3 length is 15 residues. After removal of 0 bases from V and 1 base from J, the junction contained 2 bases not matched to a gene. Germline V gene sequence: CDR1 SGHKS, CDR2 YYEKEE (reference sequence). The CDR3 protein is CASSLGGGGSYEQYF. The CDR3 DNA, read in part, is TGTGCCAGCAGCTTGGGCGGGGGGGGGTCCTACGAG.

In the case of this clone: The read finishes 3 residues shy of the CDR3 end, and the germline J gene is used to complete it. This chain links TRBV10-3 with TRBJ1-6, with 8 positions matching TRBD1. The CDR3 has 14 amino acids. Per germline, CDR1 ENHRY and CDR2 SYGVKD. The ends lost 10 bases at V and 8 bases at J; junction bases unmatched: 10. The CDR3 loop is CATGDGQGHSPLHF. The CDR3 DNA, read in part, is TGTGCCACCGGCGATGGACAGGGTCATTCACCC.